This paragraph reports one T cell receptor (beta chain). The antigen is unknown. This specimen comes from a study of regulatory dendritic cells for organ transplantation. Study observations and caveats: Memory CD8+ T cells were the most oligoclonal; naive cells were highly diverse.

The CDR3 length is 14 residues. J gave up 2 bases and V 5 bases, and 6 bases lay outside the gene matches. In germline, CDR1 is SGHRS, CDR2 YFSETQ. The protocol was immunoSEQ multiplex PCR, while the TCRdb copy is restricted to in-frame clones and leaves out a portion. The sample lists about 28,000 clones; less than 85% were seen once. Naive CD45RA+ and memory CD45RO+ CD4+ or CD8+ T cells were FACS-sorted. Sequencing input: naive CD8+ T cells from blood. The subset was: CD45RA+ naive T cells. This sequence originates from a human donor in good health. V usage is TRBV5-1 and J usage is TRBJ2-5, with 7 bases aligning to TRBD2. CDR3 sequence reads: CASRMGREQETQYF. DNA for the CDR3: TGCGCCAGCAGGATGGGGAGGGAACAAGAGACCCAGTACTTC.